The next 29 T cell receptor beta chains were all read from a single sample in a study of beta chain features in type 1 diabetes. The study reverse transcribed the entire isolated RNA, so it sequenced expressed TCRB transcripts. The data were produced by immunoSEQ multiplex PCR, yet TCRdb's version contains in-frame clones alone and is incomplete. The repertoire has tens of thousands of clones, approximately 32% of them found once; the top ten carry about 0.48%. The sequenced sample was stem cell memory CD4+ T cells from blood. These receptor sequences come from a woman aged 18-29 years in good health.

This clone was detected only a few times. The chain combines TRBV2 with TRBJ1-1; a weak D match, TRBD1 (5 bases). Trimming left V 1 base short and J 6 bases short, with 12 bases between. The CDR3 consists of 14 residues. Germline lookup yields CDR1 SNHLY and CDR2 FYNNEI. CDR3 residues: CASSEDGGVAEAFF. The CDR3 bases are TGTGCCAGCAGTGAAGACGGGGGAGTCGCTGAAGCTTTCTTT.

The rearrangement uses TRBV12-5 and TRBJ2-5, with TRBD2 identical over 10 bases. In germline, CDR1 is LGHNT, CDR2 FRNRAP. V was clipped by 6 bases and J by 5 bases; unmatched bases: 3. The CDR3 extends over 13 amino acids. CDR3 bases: TGTGCTAGTGGGCTAGCGGGGGTTGAGACCCAGTACTTC. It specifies CASGLAGVETQYF.

The DNA for the CDR3 is TGTGCCAGTAGTCGACTGGCGGGACAGGGATCCTACGAGCAGTACTTC. It encodes CASSRLAGQGSYEQYF. The V and J genes are TRBV19 and TRBJ2-7; 9 nucleotides line up with TRBD1. Trimming removed 5 bases from V and 1 base from J; junction bases left unmatched: 9. The CDR3 is 16 amino acids. CDR1 LNHDA and CDR2 SQIVND come from the germline V gene (reference sequence).

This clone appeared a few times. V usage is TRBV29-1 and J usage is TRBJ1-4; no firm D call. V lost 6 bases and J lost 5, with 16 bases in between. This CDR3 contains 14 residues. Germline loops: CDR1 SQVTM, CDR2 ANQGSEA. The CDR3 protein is CSVLQNPGNEKLFF. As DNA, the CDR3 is TGCAGCGTCCTACAAAACCCGGGAAATGAAAAACTGTTTTTT.

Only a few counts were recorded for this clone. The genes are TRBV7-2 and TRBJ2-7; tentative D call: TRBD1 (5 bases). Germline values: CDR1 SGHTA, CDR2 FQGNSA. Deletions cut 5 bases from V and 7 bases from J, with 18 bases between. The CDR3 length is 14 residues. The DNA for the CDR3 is TGTGCCAGCAGCCCGAATCAGGGTCCTGGAGAGCAGTACTTC. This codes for CASSPNQGPGEQYF.

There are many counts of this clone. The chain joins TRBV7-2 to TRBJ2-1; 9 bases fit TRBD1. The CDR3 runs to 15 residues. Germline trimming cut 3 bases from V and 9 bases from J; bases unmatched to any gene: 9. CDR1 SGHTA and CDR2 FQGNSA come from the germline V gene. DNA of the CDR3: TGTGCCAGCAGCTTGCTCACAGGGGGCTTGGGTGAGCAGTTCTTC. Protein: CASSLLTGGLGEQFF.

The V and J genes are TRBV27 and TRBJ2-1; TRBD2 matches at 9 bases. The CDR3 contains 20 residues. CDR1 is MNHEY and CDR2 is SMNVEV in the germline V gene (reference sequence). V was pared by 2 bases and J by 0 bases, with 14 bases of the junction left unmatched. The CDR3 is CASSLLGQGELAGSYNEQFF. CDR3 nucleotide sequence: TGTGCCAGCAGTTTACTTGGTCAGGGGGAACTAGCGGGCTCCTACAATGAGCAGTTCTTC.

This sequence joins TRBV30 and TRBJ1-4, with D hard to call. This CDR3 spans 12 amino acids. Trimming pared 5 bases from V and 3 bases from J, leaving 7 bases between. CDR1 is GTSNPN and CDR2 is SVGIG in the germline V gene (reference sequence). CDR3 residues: CAWEVANEKLFF. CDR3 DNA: TGTGCCTGGGAGGTAGCTAATGAAAAACTGTTTTTT.

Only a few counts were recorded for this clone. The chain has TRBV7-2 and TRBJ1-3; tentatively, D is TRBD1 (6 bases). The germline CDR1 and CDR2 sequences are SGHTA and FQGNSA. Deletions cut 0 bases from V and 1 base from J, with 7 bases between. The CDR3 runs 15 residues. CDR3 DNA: TGTGCCAGCAGCTTAGCAACAGGGTCTGGAAACACCATATATTTT. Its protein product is CASSLATGSGNTIYF.

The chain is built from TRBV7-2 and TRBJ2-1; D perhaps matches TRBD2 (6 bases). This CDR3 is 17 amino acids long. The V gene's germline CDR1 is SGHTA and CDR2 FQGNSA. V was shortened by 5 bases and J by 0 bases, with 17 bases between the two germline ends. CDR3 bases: TGTGCCAGCAGCCCTGACGGGACTCCCCTCTCCTACAATGAGCAGTTCTTC. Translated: CASSPDGTPLSYNEQFF.

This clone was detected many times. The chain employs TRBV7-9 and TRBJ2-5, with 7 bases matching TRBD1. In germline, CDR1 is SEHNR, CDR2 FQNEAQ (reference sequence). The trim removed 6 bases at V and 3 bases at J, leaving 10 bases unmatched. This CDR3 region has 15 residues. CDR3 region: CASSHWTGGEETQYF. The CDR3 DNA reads TGTGCCAGCAGTCACTGGACAGGAGGAGAAGAGACCCAGTACTTC.

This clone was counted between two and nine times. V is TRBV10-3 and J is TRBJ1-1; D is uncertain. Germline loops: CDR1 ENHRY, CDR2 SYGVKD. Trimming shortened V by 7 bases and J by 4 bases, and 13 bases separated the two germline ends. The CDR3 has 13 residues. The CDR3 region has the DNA TGTGCCATCACGTACGGGGAGGGCACTGAAGCTTTCTTT. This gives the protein CAITYGEGTEAFF.

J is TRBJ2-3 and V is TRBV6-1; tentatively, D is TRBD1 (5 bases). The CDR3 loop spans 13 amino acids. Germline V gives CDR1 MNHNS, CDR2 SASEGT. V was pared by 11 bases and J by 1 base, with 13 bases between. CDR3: CAFAGRGTDTQYF. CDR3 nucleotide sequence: TGTGCCTTCGCCGGCAGGGGCACAGATACGCAGTATTTT.

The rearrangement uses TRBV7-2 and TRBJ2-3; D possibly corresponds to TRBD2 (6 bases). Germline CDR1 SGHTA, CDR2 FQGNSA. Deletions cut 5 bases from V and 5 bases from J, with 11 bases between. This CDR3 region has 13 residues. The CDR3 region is CASSPNGRDTQYF. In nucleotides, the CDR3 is TGTGCCAGCAGCCCGAACGGGAGAGATACGCAGTATTTT.

CDR3 sequence (DNA): TGTGCCAGCAGCTTCGGAGGTTCCTACGAGCAGTACTTC. Protein product: CASSFGGSYEQYF. The chain has TRBV5-4 and TRBJ2-7; possibly TRBD2 for D (5 bases). The CDR3 contains 13 residues. V was shortened by 2 bases and J by 1 base, with 7 bases between the two germline ends. Germline assignment: CDR1 SGHNT and CDR2 YYREEE (reference sequence).

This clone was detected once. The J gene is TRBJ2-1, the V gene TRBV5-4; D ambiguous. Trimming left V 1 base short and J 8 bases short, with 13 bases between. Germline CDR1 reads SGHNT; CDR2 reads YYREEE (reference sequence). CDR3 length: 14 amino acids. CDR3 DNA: TGTGCCAGCAGCTTGAACTTCCCCTCGGATGAGCAGTTCTTC. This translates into CASSLNFPSDEQFF. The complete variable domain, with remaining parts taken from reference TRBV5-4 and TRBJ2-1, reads ETGVTQSPTHLIKTRGQQVTLRCSSQSGHNTVSWYQQALGQGPQFIFQYYREEENGRGNFPPRFSGLQFPNYSSELNVNALELDDSALYLCASSLNFPSDEQFFGPGTRLTVL.

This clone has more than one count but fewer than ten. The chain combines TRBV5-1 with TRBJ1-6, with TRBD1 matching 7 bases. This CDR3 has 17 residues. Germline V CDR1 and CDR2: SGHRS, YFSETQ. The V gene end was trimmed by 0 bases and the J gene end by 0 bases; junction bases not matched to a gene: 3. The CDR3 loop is CASSLEGQYSYNSPLHF. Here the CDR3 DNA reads TGCGCCAGCAGCTTGGAGGGACAGTACTCCTATAATTCACCCCTCCACTTT.

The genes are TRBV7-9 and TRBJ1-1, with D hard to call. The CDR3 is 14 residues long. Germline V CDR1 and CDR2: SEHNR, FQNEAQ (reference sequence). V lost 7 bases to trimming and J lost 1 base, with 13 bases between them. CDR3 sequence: CASTPFPGNTEAFF. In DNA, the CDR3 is TGTGCCAGCACCCCCTTCCCAGGGAACACTGAAGCTTTCTTT.

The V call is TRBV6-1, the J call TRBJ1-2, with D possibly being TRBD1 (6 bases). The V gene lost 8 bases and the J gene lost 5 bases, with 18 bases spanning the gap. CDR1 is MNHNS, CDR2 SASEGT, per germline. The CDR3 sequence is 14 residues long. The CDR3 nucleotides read TGTGCCAGCGATCTCGGTCAAGGGGGATATGGCTACACCTTC. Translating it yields CASDLGQGGYGYTF.

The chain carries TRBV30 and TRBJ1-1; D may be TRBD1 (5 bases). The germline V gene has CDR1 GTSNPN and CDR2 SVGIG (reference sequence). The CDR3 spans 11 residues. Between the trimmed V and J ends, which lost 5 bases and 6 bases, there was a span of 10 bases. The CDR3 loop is CAWGVGPEAFF. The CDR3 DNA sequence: TGTGCCTGGGGGGTGGGGCCTGAAGCTTTCTTT.

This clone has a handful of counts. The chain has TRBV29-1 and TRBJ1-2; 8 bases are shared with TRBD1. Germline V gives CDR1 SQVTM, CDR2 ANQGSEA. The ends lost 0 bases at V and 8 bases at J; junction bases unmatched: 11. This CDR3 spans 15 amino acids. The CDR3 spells CSVEESPQGAKGYTF. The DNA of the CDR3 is TGCAGCGTTGAAGAATCCCCCCAGGGGGCGAAGGGCTACACCTTC. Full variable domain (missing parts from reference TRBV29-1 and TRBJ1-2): SAVISQKPSRDICQRGTSLTIQCQVDSQVTMMFWYRQQPGQSLTLIATANQGSEATYESGFVIDKFPISRPNLTFSTLTVSNMSPEDSSIYLCSVEESPQGAKGYTFGSGTRLTVV.

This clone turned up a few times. This CDR3 reads CASSMTREETQYF. CDR3 sequence (DNA): TGTGCCAGTAGTATGACGAGGGAAGAGACCCAGTACTTC. V usage is TRBV19 and J usage is TRBJ2-5; maybe TRBD2 (5 bases). From germline, CDR1 is LNHDA and CDR2 SQIVND (reference sequence). The CDR3 loop spans 13 amino acids. V lost 3 bases and J 3 bases, leaving 8 bases between the germline ends.

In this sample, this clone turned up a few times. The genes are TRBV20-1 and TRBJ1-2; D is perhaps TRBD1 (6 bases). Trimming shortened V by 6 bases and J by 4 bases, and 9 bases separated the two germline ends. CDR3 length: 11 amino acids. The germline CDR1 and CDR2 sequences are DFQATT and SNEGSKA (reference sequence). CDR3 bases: TGCAGTGCCGGACAGCTCTATGGCTACACCTTC. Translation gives CSAGQLYGYTF.

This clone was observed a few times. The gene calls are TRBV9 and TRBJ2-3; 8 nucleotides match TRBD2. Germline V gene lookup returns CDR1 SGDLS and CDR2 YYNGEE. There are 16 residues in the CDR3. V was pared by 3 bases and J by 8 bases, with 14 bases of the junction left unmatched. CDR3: CASSGAFSGVQGTQYF. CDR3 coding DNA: TGTGCCAGCAGCGGGGCTTTTAGCGGGGTGCAGGGTACGCAGTATTTT. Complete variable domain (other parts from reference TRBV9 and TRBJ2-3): DSGVTQTPKHLITATGQRVTLRCSPRSGDLSVYWYQQSLDQGLQFLIQYYNGEERAKGNILERFSAQQFPDLHSELNLSSLELGDSALYFCASSGAFSGVQGTQYFGPGTRLTVL.

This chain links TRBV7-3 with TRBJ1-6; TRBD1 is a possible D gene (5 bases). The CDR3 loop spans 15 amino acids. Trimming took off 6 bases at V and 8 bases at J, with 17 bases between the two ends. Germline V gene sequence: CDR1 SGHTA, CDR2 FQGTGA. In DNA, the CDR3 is TGTGCCAGCAGTCGGGGCGGGGGAAGTGATTCACCCCTCCACTTT. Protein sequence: CASSRGGGSDSPLHF.

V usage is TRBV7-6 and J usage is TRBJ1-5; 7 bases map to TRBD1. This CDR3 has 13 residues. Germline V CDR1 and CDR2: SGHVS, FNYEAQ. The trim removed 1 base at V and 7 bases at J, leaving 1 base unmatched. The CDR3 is CASSLGGGQPQHF. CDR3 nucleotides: TGTGCCAGCAGCTTAGGAGGGGGCCAGCCCCAGCATTTT.

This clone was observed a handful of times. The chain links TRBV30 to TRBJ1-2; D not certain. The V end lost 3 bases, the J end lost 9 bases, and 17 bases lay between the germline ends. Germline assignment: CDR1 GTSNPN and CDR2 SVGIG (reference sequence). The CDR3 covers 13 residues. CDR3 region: CAWRLPDISRYTF. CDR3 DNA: TGTGCCTGGAGACTCCCCGACATATCGCGCTACACCTTC.

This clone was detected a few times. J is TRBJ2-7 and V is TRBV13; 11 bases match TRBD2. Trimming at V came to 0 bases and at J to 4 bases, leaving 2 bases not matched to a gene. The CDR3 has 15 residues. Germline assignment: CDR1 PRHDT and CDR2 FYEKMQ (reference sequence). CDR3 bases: TGTGCCAGCAGCTTAGGGGCTAGCGGGAGGTACGAGCAGTACTTC. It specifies CASSLGASGRYEQYF.

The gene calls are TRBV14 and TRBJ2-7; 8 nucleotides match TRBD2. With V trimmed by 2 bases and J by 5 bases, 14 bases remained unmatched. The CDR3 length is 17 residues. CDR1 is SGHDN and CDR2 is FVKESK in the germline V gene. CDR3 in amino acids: CASSQWKGASGPDEQYF. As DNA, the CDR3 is TGTGCCAGCAGCCAATGGAAAGGCGCTAGCGGGCCGGACGAGCAGTACTTC.